This T cell receptor (delta chain) was obtained from a study of gamma-delta chains in newborns, infants, children. Study as a whole: Innate gammadelta T cells reportedly expand polyclonally right after birth, driven by microbial exposure, per the title.

TCRdb reprocessed the reads through CATT. The sample includes about 2,700 delta-chain clones, around 45% of them seen just once. The V end was cut by 4 bases, the J end by 0 bases, with 33 bases between. Germline V gene data show CDR1 as TSWWSYY and CDR2 as QGS. There are 22 residues in the CDR3. This clonotype was sampled from a child who received the measles vaccine. Sequences were derived from blood, sampled at baseline. The chain carries TRDV1 and TRDJ1; D is tentatively TRDD2 or TRDD3 (5 bases each). CDR3: CALGVPFPPRDLLGLDTDKLIF. The CDR3, as DNA: TGTGCTCTTGGGGTTCCTTTCCCACCCCGGGATCTTCTCGGGCTCGACACCGATAAACTCATCTTT.